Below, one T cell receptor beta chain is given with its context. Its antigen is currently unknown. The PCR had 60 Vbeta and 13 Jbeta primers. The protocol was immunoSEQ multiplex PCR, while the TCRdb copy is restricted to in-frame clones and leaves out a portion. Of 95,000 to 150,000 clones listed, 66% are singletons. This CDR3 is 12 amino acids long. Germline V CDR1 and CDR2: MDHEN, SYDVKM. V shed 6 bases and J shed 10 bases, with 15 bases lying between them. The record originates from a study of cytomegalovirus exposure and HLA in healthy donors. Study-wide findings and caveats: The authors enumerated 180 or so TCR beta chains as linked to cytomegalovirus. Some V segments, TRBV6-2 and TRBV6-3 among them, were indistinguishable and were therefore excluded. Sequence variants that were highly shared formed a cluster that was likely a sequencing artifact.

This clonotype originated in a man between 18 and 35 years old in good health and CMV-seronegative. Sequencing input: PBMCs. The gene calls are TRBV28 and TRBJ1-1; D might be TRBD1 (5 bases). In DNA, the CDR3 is TGTGCCAGCAGCTCCGTAGGGGTTGGAGCTTTCTTT. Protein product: CASSSVGVGAFF.